This T cell receptor (beta chain) was profiled in a study of PD-L1 blockade in urothelial cancer. Trimming removed 1 base at V and 8 bases at J, with 17 bases between. CDR3 length equals 16 residues. Germline V gene sequence: CDR1 LNHNV, CDR2 YYDKDF (reference sequence). Only in-frame clones appear in the TCRdb table, and some are missing; sequencing was by immunoSEQ multiplex PCR. The data show under 2,000 clones, under 40% seen once. This clone turned up a few times. The sample consisted of tumor tissue, taken before atezolizumab (anti-PD-L1) treatment. This TCR derives from a woman in her fifties or sixties with urothelial cancer. The chain has TRBV15 and TRBJ2-2; D might be TRBD2 (6 bases). The CDR3: CATSRGWRGQGGELFF. CDR3 coding DNA: TGTGCCACCAGCAGAGGTTGGAGGGGCCAAGGAGGGGAGCTGTTTTTT.